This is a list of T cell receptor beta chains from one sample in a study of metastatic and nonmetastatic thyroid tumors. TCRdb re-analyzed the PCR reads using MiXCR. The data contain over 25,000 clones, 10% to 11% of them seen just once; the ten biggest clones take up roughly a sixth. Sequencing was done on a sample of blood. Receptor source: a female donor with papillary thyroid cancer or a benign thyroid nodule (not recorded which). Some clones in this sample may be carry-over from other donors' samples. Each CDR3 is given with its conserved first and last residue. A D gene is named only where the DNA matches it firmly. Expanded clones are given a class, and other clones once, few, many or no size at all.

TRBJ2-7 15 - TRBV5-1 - CASSPEDGISYEQYF TGCGCCAGCAGCCCTGAGGACGGAATCTCCTACGAGCAGTACTTC
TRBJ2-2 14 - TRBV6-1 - CASSDRDNTGELFF TGTGCCAGCAGTGACCGGGACAATACCGGGGAGCTGTTTTTT
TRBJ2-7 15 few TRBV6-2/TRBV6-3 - CASSSYSRVLNEQYF TGTGCCAGCAGTTCGTATTCCCGGGTGTTGAACGAGCAGTACTTC
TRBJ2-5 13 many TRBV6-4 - CASRGQNEETQYF TGTGCCAGCAGGGGACAAAACGAGGAGACCCAGTACTTC
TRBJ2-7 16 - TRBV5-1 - CASSSRTRGDSYEQYF TGCGCCAGCAGCTCACGGACGAGGGGTGATTCCTACGAGCAGTACTTC
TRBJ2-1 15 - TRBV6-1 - CASSSPSRSHNEQFF TGTGCCAGCAGTTCCCCGTCTAGGAGCCACAATGAGCAGTTCTTC
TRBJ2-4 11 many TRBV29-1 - CSVEDVRIQYF TGCAGCGTTGAAGATGTTCGCATTCAGTACTTC
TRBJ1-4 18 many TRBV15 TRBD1 CATSREPQGSKAGEKLFF TGTGCCACCAGCAGAGAGCCACAGGGGAGCAAGGCGGGTGAAAAACTGTTTTTT
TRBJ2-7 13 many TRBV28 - CASSSPGSDEQYF TGTGCCAGCAGCAGTCCAGGGAGCGACGAGCAGTACTTC
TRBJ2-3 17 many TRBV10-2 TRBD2 CASSEWGTSEGTDTQYF TGCGCCAGCAGTGAGTGGGGGACTAGCGAGGGCACAGATACGCAGTATTTT
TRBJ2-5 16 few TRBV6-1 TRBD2 CASKLMGLATQETQYF TGTGCCAGCAAACTAATGGGACTAGCGACCCAAGAGACCCAGTACTTC
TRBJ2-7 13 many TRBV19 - CASSISRDYEQYF TGTGCCAGTAGTATCTCCAGGGATTACGAGCAGTACTTC
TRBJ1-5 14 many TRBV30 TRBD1 CAWSGGQGLQPQHF TGTGCCTGGAGTGGGGGACAGGGCCTGCAGCCCCAGCATTTT
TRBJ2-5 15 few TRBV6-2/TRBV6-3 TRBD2 CANSYSISGGETQYF TGTGCCAACAGTTACTCGATCAGCGGGGGGGAGACCCAGTACTTC
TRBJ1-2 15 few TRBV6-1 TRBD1 CASTQGGTALARYTF TGTGCCAGCACCCAAGGGGGGACAGCTTTAGCTCGCTACACCTTC
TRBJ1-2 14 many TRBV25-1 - CASSEGQGNYGYTF TGTGCCAGCAGTGAAGGGCAGGGGAACTATGGCTACACCTTC